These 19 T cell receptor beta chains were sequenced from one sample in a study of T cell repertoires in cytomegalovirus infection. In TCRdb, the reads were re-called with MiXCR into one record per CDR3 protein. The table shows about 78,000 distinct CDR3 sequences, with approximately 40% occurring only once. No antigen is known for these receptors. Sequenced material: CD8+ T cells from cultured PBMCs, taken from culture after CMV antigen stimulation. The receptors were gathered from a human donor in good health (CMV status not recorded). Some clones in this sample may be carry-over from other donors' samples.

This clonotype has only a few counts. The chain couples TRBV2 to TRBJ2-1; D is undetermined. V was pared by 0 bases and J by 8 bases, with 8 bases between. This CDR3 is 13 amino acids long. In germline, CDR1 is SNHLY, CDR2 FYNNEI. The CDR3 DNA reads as TGTGCCAGCAGTGAAGCCCCTCTAGATGAGCAGTTCTTC. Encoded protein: CASSEAPLDEQFF.

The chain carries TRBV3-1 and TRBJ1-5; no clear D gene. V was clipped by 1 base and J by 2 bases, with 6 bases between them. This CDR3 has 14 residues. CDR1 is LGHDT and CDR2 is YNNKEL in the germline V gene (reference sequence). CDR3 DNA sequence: TGTGCCAGCAGCCAAGGGCCGCGCAATCAGCCCCAGCATTTT. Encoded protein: CASSQGPRNQPQHF.

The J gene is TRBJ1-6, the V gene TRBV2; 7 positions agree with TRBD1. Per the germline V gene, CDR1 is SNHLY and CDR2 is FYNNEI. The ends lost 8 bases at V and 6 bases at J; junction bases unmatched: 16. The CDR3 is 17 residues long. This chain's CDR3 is CASAETTGTDFNSPLHF. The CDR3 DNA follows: TGTGCCAGCGCCGAAACGACCGGGACAGACTTTAATTCACCCCTCCACTTT.

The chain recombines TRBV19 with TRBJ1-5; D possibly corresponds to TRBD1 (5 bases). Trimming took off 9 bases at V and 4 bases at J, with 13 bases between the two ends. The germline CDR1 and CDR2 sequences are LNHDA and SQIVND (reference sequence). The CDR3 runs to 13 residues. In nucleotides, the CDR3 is TGTGCCAGCCGGCCGGGGGGGAATCAGCCCCAGCATTTT. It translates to CASRPGGNQPQHF.

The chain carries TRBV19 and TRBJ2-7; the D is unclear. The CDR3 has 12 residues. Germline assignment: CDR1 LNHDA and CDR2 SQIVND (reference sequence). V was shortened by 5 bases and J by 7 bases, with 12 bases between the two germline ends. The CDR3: CASSATRREQYF. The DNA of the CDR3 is TGTGCCAGTAGTGCGACACGGCGGGAGCAGTACTTC.

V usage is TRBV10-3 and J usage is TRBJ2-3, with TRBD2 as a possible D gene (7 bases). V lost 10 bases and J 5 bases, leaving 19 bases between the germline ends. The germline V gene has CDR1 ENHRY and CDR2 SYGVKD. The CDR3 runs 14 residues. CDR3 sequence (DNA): TGTGCCACTTCCCCACGGGGGGCGGGAGATACGCAGTATTTT. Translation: CATSPRGAGDTQYF.

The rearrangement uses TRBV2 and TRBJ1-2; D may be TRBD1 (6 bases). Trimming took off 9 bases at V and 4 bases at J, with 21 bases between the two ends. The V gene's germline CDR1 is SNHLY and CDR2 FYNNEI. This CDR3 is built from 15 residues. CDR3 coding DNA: TGTGCCAGACACTCACGGGGGCCGAGCCTCTATGGCTACACCTTC. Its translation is CARHSRGPSLYGYTF. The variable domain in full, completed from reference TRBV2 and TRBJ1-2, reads EPEVTQTPSHQVTQMGQEVILRCVPISNHLYFYWYRQILGQKVEFLVSFYNNEISEKSEIFDDQFSVERPDGSNFTLKIRSTKLEDSAMYFCARHSRGPSLYGYTFGSGTRLTVV.

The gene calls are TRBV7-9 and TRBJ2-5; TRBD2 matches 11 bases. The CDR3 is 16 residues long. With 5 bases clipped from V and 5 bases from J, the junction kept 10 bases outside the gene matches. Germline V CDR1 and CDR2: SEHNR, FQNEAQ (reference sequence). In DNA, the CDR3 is TGTGCCAGCAGCACCCCTAGCGGGGGGCGTCACGAGACCCAGTACTTC. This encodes CASSTPSGGRHETQYF.

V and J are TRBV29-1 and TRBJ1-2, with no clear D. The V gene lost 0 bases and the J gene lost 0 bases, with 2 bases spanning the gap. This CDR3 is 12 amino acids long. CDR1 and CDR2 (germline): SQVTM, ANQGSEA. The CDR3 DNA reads TGCAGCGTTGAAGAAGCTAACTATGGCTACACCTTC. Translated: CSVEEANYGYTF.

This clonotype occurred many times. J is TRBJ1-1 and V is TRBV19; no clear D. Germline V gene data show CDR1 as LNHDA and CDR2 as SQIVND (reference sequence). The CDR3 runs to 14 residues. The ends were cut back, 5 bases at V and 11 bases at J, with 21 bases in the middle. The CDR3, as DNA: TGTGCCAGTAGTCCCGGCCCGATCTCCGACGGGGCTTTCTTT. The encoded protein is CASSPGPISDGAFF.

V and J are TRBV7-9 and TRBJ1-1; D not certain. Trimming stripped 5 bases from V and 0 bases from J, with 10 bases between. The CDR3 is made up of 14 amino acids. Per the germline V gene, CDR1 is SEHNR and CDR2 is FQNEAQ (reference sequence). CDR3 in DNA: TGTGCCAGCAGCGCGGACGGAATGAACACTGAAGCTTTCTTT. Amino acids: CASSADGMNTEAFF.

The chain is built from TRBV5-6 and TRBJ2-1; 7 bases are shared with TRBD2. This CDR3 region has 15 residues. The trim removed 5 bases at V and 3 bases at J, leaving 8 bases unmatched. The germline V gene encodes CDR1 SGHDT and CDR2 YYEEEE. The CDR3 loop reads CASREVGGSYNEQFF. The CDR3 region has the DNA TGTGCCAGCAGGGAGGTAGGCGGGAGCTACAATGAGCAGTTCTTC.

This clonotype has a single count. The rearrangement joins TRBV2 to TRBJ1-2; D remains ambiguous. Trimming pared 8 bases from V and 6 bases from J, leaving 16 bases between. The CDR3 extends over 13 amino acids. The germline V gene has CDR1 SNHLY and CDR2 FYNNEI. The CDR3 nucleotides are TGTGCCAGCGGGTCTGCCGATTATGATGGCTACACCTTC. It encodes CASGSADYDGYTF.

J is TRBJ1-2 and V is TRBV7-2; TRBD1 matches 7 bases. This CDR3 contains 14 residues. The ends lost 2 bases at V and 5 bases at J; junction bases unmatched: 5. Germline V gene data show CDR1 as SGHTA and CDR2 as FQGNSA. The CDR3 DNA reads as TGTGCCAGCAGCTTAAGGGACAGCCCATATGGCTACACCTTC. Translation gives CASSLRDSPYGYTF.

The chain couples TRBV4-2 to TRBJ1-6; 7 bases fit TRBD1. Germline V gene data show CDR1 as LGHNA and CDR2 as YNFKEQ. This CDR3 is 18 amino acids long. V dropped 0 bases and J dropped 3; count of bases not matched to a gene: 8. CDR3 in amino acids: CASSQDPQGGLYNSPLHF. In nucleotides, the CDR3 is TGTGCCAGCAGCCAAGATCCGCAGGGGGGACTCTATAATTCACCCCTCCACTTT.

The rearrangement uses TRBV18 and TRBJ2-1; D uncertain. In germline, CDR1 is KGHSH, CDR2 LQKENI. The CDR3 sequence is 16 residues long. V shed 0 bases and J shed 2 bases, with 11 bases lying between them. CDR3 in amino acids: CASSPPQRSPYNEQFF. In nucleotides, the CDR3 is TGTGCCAGCTCACCACCCCAGCGTTCGCCCTACAATGAGCAGTTCTTC.

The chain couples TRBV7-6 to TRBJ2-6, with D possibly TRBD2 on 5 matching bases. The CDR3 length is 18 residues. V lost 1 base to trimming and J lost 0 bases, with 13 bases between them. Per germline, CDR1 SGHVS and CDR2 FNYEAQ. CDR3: CASSLGAGWDSGANVLTF. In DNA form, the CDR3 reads TGTGCCAGCAGCTTAGGTGCGGGTTGGGACTCTGGGGCCAACGTCCTGACTTTC.

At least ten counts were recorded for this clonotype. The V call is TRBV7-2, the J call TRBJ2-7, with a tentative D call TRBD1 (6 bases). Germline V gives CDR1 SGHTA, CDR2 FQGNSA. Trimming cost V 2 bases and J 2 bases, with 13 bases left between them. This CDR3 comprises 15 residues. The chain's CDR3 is CASSLWGHITYEQYF. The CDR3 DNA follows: TGTGCCAGCAGCTTATGGGGACATATAACCTACGAGCAGTACTTC. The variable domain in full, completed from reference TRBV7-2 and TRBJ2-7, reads GAGVSQSPSNKVTEKGKDVELRCDPISGHTALYWYRQSLGQGLEFLIYFQGNSAPDKSGLPSDRFSAERTGGSVSTLTIQRTQQEDSAVYLCASSLWGHITYEQYFGPGTRLTVT.

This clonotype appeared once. The CDR3 DNA follows: TGTGCCAGCAGCCCGGGGATTAACACTGAAGCTTTCTTT. Its protein product is CASSPGINTEAFF. The rearrangement uses TRBV12-3 or TRBV12-4 and TRBJ1-1, with D unresolved. V was trimmed by 6 bases and J by 2 bases, leaving 10 bases between them. The CDR3 is 13 residues long.